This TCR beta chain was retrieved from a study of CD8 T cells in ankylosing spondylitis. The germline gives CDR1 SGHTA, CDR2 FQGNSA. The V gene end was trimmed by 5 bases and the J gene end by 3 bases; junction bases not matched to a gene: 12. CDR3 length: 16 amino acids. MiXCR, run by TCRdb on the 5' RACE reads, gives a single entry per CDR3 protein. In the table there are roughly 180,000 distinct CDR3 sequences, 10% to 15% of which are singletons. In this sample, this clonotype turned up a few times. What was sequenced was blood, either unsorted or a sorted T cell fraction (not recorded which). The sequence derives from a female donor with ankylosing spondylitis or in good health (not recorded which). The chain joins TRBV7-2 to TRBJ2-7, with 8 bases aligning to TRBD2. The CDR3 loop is CASSISSAGAGYEQYF. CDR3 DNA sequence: TGTGCCAGCAGCATCTCCTCAGCGGGAGCGGGCTACGAGCAGTACTTC.